A selection of T cell receptor beta chains follows, all from one sample in a study of blood T cell repertoires in COVID-19. Produced via immunoSEQ multiplex PCR; TCRdb's table is partial and in-frame only. The sample includes about 190,000 clones, roughly 90% of them seen just once. Sequenced sample: peripheral blood. Receptors were obtained from a woman aged 40 to 50 who had recovered from COVID-19. Each CDR3 is given with its conserved first and last residue. D genes are given only for firm matches. Clone size is shown for a subset of rows, as once, few, many or a class of expanded clone.

CASSAGGSGLYEQYF | TGTGCCAGCAGCGCCGGGGGATCGGGACTCTACGAGCAGTACTTC | NA | TRBJ2-7 | TRBV5-6 | NA
CASSLADRGYGNTIYF | TGTGCCAGCAGCTTAGCGGACCGGGGGTATGGAAACACCATATATTTT | NA | TRBJ1-3 | TRBV7-9 | NA
CASARLAAPFNEQFF | TGTGCCAGCGCCCGACTAGCGGCCCCCTTCAATGAGCAGTTCTTC | TRBD2 | TRBJ2-1 | TRBV27 | once
CASSPGDGSNQPQHF | TGCGCCAGCAGCCCGGGGGACGGAAGCAATCAGCCCCAGCATTTT | NA | TRBJ1-5 | TRBV5-1 | NA
CASSLAGQRGYNEQFF | TGTGCCAGCAGCTTAGCAGGGCAACGGGGCTACAATGAGCAGTTCTTC | NA | TRBJ2-1 | TRBV7-2 | NA
CASSPRWGRGTGELFF | TGTGCCAGCAGCCCCCGGTGGGGAAGGGGCACCGGGGAGCTGTTTTTT | NA | TRBJ2-2 | TRBV11-3 | few
CASSSIGGTSGSKYNEQFF | TGCGCCAGCAGCTCAATCGGGGGGACTAGCGGGAGTAAGTACAATGAGCAGTTCTTC | TRBD2 | TRBJ2-1 | TRBV5-1 | NA
CASSTFATHSNQPQHF | TGTGCCAGTTCGACATTTGCTACCCATAGCAATCAGCCCCAGCATTTT | NA | TRBJ1-5 | TRBV19 | NA
CASSVSGTGWEQYF | TGTGCCAGCAGTGTATCCGGGACAGGGTGGGAGCAGTACTTC | TRBD1 | TRBJ2-7 | TRBV27 | NA
CASGRTGGNEQFF | TGTGCTAGTGGCCGAACAGGGGGCAATGAGCAGTTCTTC | TRBD1 | TRBJ2-1 | TRBV12-5 | NA
CASSLDYLQGNEQFF | TGTGCCAGCAGCCTAGACTACTTACAGGGCAATGAGCAGTTCTTC | NA | TRBJ2-1 | TRBV4-2 | NA
CASSQETGDAYTEAFF | TGTGCCAGCAGCCAAGAAACCGGAGATGCGTACACTGAAGCTTTCTTT | NA | TRBJ1-1 | TRBV3-1/TRBV3-2 | NA
CASSQESAKGKLFF | TGTGCCAGCAGCCAAGAATCCGCTAAGGGGAAGCTGTTTTTT | NA | TRBJ1-4 | TRBV4-2 | few
CASSLAAGFYNEQFF | TGTGCCAGCAGCTTAGCGGCGGGTTTTTACAATGAGCAGTTCTTC | NA | TRBJ2-1 | TRBV11-2 | NA
CASSQAGGPETQYF | TGCGCCAGCAGCCAAGCGGGAGGGCCGGAGACCCAGTACTTC | TRBD2 | TRBJ2-5 | TRBV5-1 | NA
CASSLDGFTEAFF | TGTGCCAGCAGCTTAGACGGGTTCACTGAAGCTTTCTTT | NA | TRBJ1-1 | TRBV5-6 | NA
CASSLNSISSGQYF | TGCGCCAGCAGCTTGAATAGTATATCTAGTGGGCAGTACTTC | NA | TRBJ2-7 | TRBV5-1 | NA
CASSQAQGAYEQYF | TGTGCCAGCAGCCAAGCACAGGGGGCCTACGAGCAGTACTTC | TRBD1 | TRBJ2-7 | TRBV3-1/TRBV3-2 | NA
CASSLGMERRGETQYF | TGTGCCAGCAGCTTAGGTATGGAGCGGAGGGGAGAGACCCAGTACTTC | NA | TRBJ2-5 | TRBV7-2 | NA
CASSSHLGTGNMNTEAFF | TGTGCCAGCAGTTCCCACCTCGGGACAGGTAACATGAACACTGAAGCTTTCTTT | TRBD1 | TRBJ1-1 | TRBV27 | NA
CASSFYRDEETQYF | TGTGCCAGCAGCTTTTACAGGGATGAAGAGACCCAGTACTTC | NA | TRBJ2-5 | TRBV7-9 | many
CASSLGGGRVYNEQFF | TGCGCCAGCAGCTTGGGGGGCGGGAGAGTCTACAATGAGCAGTTCTTC | TRBD2 | TRBJ2-1 | TRBV5-1 | once
CAIRPTSGNAPSKLHEQYF | TGTGCCATCAGGCCGACTAGCGGGAACGCGCCATCAAAGCTTCACGAGCAGTACTTC | TRBD2 | TRBJ2-7 | TRBV10-3 | NA
CASSIGPSSREQYF | TGTGCCAGCAGCATAGGGCCCAGTAGCCGCGAGCAGTACTTC | NA | TRBJ2-7 | TRBV7-6 | NA
CASSFLAGVSGQETQYF | TGTGCCAGCAGTTTCCTAGCGGGAGTTTCGGGACAAGAGACCCAGTACTTC | TRBD2 | TRBJ2-5 | TRBV6-2/TRBV6-3 | once